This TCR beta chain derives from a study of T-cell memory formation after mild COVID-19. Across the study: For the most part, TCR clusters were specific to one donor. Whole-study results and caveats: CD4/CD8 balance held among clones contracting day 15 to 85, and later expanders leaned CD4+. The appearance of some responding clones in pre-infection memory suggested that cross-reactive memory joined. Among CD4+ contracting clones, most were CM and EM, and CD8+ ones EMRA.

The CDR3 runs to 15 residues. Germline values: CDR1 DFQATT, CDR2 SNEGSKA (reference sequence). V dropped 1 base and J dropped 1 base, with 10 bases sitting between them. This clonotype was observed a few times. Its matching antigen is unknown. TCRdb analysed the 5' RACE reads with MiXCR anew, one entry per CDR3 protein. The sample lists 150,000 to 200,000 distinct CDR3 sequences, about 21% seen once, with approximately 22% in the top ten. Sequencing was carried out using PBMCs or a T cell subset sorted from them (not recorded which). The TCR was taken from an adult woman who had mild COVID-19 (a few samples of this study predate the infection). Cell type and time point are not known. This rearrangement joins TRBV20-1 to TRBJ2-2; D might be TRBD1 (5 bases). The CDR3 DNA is TGCAGTGCTAGAGTGCAGGGTATGAACACCGGGGAGCTGTTTTTT. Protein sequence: CSARVQGMNTGELFF.